A selection of T cell receptor beta chains follows, all from one sample in a study of T cell responses to AZD1222 COVID-19 vaccine. TCRdb's table, derived via immunoSEQ multiplex PCR, lists solely in-frame clones and lacks some. Counted here are nearly 110,000 clones, roughly 90% occurring once; the ten biggest clones make up over 3.5%. The specimen was peripheral blood, collected on day 0 of AZD1222 vaccination. The source of these receptors is an adult in good health. CDR3s include the opening cysteine and the closing phenylalanine or tryptophan. Each record gives: J gene, V gene, CDR3 protein.

J: TRBJ1-5; V: TRBV10-3; CDR3: CAIGDRNQPQHF
J: TRBJ2-3; V: TRBV5-8; CDR3: CASSFRLAGSTDTQYF
J: TRBJ2-1; V: TRBV12-5; CDR3: CASGEPGQMYNEQFF
J: TRBJ1-5; V: TRBV7-9; CDR3: CASSPDRGINQPQHF
J: TRBJ1-3; V: TRBV2; CDR3: CASSEDGGSGNTIYF
J: TRBJ2-7; V: TRBV27; CDR3: CASSWNSNYEQYF
J: TRBJ1-1; V: TRBV4-2; CDR3: CASSQADSLNTEAFF
J: TRBJ2-2; V: TRBV21-1; CDR3: CASSMLAGEDTGELFF
J: TRBJ1-2; V: TRBV5-4; CDR3: CASSPGGGGYGYTF
J: TRBJ2-5; V: TRBV7-6; CDR3: CASSLEVTSRVETQYF
J: TRBJ2-3; V: TRBV9; CDR3: CASSVEVGVITDTQYF
J: TRBJ2-2; V: TRBV30; CDR3: CAWSDGTGGELFF
J: TRBJ1-5; V: TRBV5-6; CDR3: CASSLTGASNQPQHF
J: TRBJ1-1; V: TRBV7-3; CDR3: CASSLGPLNTEAFF
J: TRBJ2-3; V: TRBV9; CDR3: CASSAQTSGRITDTQYF
J: TRBJ1-2; V: TRBV6-2/TRBV6-3; CDR3: CASSWTGDGYTF
J: TRBJ1-1; V: TRBV7-2; CDR3: CASSLSVMGRNTEAFF
J: TRBJ1-1; V: TRBV9; CDR3: CASSVEGQNTEAFF
J: TRBJ1-5; V: TRBV7-2; CDR3: CASSLGRGRYQPQHF
J: TRBJ2-5; V: TRBV5-1; CDR3: CASSREETQYF
J: TRBJ1-3; V: TRBV5-1; CDR3: CASSQDYSGNTIYF
J: TRBJ1-5; V: TRBV12-5; CDR3: CASGRSPDRDSNQPQHF
J: TRBJ1-4; V: TRBV27; CDR3: CASRQGSFSGEKLFF
J: TRBJ1-2; V: TRBV28; CDR3: CASSPQGGWDYGYTF
J: TRBJ2-2; V: TRBV6-2/TRBV6-3; CDR3: CASSSYTGELFF
J: TRBJ1-2; V: TRBV6-5; CDR3: CASSYSTGPNYGYTF
J: TRBJ1-1; V: TRBV4-1; CDR3: CALKGSTEAFF
J: TRBJ1-1; V: TRBV29-1; CDR3: CSARTGASWGYGEAFF
J: TRBJ2-7; V: TRBV6-2/TRBV6-3; CDR3: CASSQPGNEQYF
J: TRBJ2-7; V: TRBV7-2; CDR3: CASRLPTASFYEQYF
J: TRBJ2-1; V: TRBV7-2; CDR3: CASSPRGQGHEQFF
J: TRBJ1-2; V: TRBV28; CDR3: CASSRVTPNYGYTF
J: TRBJ1-6; V: TRBV30; CDR3: CAWEWGQGNSPLHF
J: TRBJ1-1; V: TRBV27; CDR3: CASSATGFGAFF
J: TRBJ2-7; V: TRBV6-2/TRBV6-3; CDR3: CASSQGQSSYEQYF
J: TRBJ1-2; V: TRBV7-8; CDR3: CASSLAPTYGYTF
J: TRBJ2-1; V: TRBV30; CDR3: CACRSYNEQFF
J: TRBJ1-5; V: TRBV19; CDR3: CASSIESYSNQPQHF
J: TRBJ2-2; V: TRBV30; CDR3: CARTGNGNTGELFF
J: TRBJ1-4; V: TRBV6-5; CDR3: CASRTGNNEKLFF
J: TRBJ1-6; V: TRBV5-1; CDR3: CASSTLGQGPDSPLHF
J: TRBJ1-1; V: TRBV23-1; CDR3: CASSQSGWEAFF
J: TRBJ1-5; V: TRBV12-5; CDR3: CASGLENQPQHF
J: TRBJ1-5; V: TRBV7-2; CDR3: CASSARQDYQPQHF
J: TRBJ2-2; V: TRBV24-1; CDR3: CATSDLPRALGTGELFF
J: TRBJ2-4; V: TRBV11-2; CDR3: CASSLGRGGKNIQYF
J: TRBJ1-2; V: TRBV28; CDR3: CASSFETVLGYTF
J: TRBJ1-6; V: TRBV4-2; CDR3: CASSRSRTGGNSPLHF
J: TRBJ1-1; V: TRBV6-5; CDR3: CASSSRRENTEAFF
J: TRBJ2-5; V: TRBV6-5; CDR3: CASSYAKRGTGAQYF
J: TRBJ2-3; V: TRBV11-2; CDR3: CASSSLPLRGGRDTQYF
J: TRBJ1-1; V: TRBV18; CDR3: CASSPQDSLNTEAFF
J: TRBJ2-5; V: TRBV7-2; CDR3: CASSLAGGGQETQYF
J: TRBJ1-1; V: TRBV5-4; CDR3: CASSLPGQLGIFTEAFF
J: TRBJ2-5; V: TRBV4-1; CDR3: CASSREGAGGPETQYF
J: TRBJ1-2; V: TRBV28; CDR3: CASSGRGGGSGYTF
J: TRBJ2-1; V: TRBV7-8; CDR3: CASSSQNRISYNEQFF
J: TRBJ2-5; V: TRBV18; CDR3: CASSPDSGAQETQYF
J: TRBJ1-5; V: TRBV5-8; CDR3: CASSLWGASNQPQHF
J: TRBJ2-5; V: TRBV4-1; CDR3: CASSQETGIRGETQYF